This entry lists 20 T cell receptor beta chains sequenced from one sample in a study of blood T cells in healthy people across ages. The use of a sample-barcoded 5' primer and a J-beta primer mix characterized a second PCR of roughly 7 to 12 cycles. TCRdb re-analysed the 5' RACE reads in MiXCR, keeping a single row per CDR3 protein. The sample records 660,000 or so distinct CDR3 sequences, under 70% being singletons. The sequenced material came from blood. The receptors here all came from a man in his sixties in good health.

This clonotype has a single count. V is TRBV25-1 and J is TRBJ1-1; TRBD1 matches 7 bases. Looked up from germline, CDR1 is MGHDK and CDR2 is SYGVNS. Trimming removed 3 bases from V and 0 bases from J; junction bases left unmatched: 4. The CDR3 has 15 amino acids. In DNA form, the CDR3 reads TGTGCCAGCAGTGAGCCGGGACAGATGAACACTGAAGCTTTCTTT. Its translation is CASSEPGQMNTEAFF. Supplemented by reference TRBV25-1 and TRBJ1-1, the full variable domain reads EADIYQTPRYLVIGTGKKITLECSQTMGHDKMYWYQQDPGMELHLIHYSYGVNSTEKGDLSSESTVSRIRTEHFPLTLESARPSHTSQYLCASSEPGQMNTEAFFGQGTRLTVV.

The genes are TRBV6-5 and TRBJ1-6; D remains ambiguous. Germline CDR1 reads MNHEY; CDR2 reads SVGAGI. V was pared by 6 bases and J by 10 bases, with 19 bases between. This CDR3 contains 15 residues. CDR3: CASRRAGPMGSPLHF. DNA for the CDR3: TGTGCCAGCAGACGAGCCGGGCCCATGGGCTCACCCCTCCACTTT.

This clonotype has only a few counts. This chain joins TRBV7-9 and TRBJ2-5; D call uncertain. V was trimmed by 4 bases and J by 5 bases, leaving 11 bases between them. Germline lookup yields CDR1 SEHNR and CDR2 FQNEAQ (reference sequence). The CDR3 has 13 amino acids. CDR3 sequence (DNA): TGTGCCAGCAGCTATGGGGTTACGGAGACCCAGTACTTC. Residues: CASSYGVTETQYF. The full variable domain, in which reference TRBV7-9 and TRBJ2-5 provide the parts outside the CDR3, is DTGVSQNPRHKITKRGQNVTFRCDPISEHNRLYWYRQTLGQGPEFLTYFQNEAQLEKSRLLSDRFSAERPKGSFSTLEIQRTEQGDSAMYLCASSYGVTETQYFGPGTRLLVL.

Here the CDR3 reads CASSQWGAVSDTQYF. CDR3 bases: TGTGCCAGCAGCCAATGGGGGGCCGTTTCAGATACGCAGTATTTT. The gene calls are TRBV7-9 and TRBJ2-3; D may match TRBD1 or TRBD2 (6 bases each). CDR1 SEHNR and CDR2 FQNEAQ come from the germline V gene (reference sequence). The CDR3 contains 15 residues. V was shortened by 5 bases and J by 4 bases, with 16 bases between the two germline ends. Based on the CDR3 plus reference TRBV7-9 and TRBJ2-3, the full variable domain is DTGVSQNPRHKITKRGQNVTFRCDPISEHNRLYWYRQTLGQGPEFLTYFQNEAQLEKSRLLSDRFSAERPKGSFSTLEIQRTEQGDSAMYLCASSQWGAVSDTQYFGPGTRLTVL.

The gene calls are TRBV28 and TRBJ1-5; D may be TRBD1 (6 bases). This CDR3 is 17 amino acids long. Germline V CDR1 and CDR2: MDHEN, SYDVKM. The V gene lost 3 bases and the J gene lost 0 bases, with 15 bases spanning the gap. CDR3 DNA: TGTGCCAGCAGTTTGTGGAGGGGGACCAATAGCAATCAGCCCCAGCATTTT. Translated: CASSLWRGTNSNQPQHF.

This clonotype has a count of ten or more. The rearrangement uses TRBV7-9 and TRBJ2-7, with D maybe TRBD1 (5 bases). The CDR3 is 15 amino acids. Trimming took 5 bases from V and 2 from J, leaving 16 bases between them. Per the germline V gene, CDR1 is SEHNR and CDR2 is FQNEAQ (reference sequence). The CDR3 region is CASSQEGGRAYEQYF. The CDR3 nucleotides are TGTGCCAGCAGCCAAGAAGGTGGCAGGGCCTACGAGCAGTACTTC.

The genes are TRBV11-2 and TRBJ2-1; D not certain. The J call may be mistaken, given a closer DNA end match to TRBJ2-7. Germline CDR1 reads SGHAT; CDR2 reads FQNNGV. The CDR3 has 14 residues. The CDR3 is CASSPPLVYNEQYF. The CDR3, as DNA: TGTGCCAGCAGCCCCCCCTTGGTCTACAATGAGCAGTACTTC.

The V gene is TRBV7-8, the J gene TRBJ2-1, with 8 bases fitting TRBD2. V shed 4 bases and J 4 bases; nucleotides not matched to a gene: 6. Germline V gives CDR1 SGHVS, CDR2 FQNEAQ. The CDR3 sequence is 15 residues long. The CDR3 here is CASSSREGQYNEQFF. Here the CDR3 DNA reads TGTGCCAGCAGCTCCCGGGAGGGTCAGTACAATGAGCAGTTCTTC. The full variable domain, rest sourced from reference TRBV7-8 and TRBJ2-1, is GAGVSQSPRYKVAKRGQDVALRCDPISGHVSLFWYQQALGQGPEFLTYFQNEAQLDKSGLPSDRFFAERPEGSVSTLKIQRTQQEDSAVYLCASSSREGQYNEQFFGPGTRLTVL.

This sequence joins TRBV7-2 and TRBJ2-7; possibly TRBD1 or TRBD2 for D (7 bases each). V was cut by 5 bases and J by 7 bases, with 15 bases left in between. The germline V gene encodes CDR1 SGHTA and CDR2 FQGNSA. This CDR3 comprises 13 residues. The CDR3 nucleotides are TGTGCCAGCAGCCCAGGGGGGGCTGGGGAGCAGTACTTC. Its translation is CASSPGGAGEQYF. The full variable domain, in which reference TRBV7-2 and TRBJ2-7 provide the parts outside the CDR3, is GAGVSQSPSNKVTEKGKDVELRCDPISGHTALYWYRQSLGQGLEFLIYFQGNSAPDKSGLPSDRFSAERTGGSVSTLTIQRTQQEDSAVYLCASSPGGAGEQYFGPGTRLTVT.

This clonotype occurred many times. This chain's CDR3 is CASSLLPLQGYTF. The CDR3 DNA sequence: TGTGCCAGCAGCTTGCTACCTTTGCAGGGCTACACCTTC. The chain uses TRBV7-2 and TRBJ1-2; no clear D. The ends were cut back, 3 bases at V and 8 bases at J, with 13 bases in the middle. Germline CDR1 is SGHTA and CDR2 is FQGNSA. This CDR3 region has 13 residues.

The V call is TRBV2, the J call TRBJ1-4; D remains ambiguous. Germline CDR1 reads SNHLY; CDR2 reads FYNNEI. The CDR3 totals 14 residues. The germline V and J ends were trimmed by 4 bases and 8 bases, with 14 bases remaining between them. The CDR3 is CASSVGSLREKLFF. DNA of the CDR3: TGTGCCAGCAGTGTCGGTAGTCTGCGGGAAAAACTGTTTTTT.

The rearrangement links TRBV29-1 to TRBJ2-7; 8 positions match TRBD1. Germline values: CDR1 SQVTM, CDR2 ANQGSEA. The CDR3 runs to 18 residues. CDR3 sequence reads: CSALPGTPTDRVGIEQYF. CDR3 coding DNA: TGCAGTGCTCTACCGGGAACGCCAACGGACAGGGTAGGAATCGAGCAGTACTTC.

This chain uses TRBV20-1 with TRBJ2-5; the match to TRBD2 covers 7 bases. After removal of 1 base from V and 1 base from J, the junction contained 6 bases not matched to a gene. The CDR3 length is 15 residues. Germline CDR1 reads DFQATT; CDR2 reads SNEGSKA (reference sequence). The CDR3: CSARGAGRAQETQYF. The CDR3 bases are TGCAGTGCTAGAGGGGCGGGGAGGGCCCAAGAGACCCAGTACTTC.

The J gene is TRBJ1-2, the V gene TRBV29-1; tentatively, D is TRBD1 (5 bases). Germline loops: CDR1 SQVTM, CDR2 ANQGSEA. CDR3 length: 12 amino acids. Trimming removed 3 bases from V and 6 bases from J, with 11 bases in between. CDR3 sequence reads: CSVETGVHGYTF. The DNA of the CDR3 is TGCAGCGTTGAGACGGGGGTCCATGGCTACACCTTC.

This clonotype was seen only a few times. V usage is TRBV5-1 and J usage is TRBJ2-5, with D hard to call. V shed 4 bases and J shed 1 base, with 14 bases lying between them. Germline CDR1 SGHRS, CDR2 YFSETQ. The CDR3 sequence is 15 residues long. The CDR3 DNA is TGCGCCAGCAGCCCCCCGGACGGCTTCCAAGAGACCCAGTACTTC. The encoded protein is CASSPPDGFQETQYF.

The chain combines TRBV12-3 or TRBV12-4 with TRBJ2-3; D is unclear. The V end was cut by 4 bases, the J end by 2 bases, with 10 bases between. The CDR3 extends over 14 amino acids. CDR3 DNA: TGTGCCAGCAGTTATGCAGGTCCCACAGATACGCAGTATTTT. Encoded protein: CASSYAGPTDTQYF.

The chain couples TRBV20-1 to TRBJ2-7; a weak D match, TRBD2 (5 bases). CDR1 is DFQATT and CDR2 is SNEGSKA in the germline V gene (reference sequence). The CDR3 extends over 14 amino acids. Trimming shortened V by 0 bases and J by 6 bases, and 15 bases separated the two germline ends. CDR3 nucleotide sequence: TGCAGTGCTAGAGATCGTCGGGGTCCCGGCGAGCAGTACTTC. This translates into CSARDRRGPGEQYF.

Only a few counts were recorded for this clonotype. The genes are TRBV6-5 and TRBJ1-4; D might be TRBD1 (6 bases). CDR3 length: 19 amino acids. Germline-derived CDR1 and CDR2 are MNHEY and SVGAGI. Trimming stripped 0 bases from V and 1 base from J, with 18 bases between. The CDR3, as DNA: TGTGCCAGCAGTTACTCGATAGCGGGGGCCCGTGGAACTAATGAAAAACTGTTTTTT. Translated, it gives CASSYSIAGARGTNEKLFF.

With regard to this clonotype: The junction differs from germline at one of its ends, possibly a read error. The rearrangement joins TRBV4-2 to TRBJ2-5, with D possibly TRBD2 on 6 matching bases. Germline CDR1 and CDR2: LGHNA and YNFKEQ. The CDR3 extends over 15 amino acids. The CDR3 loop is CASSQDGEDQEAQYF. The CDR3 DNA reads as TGTGCCAGCAGCCAAGATGGGGAGGACCAAGAGGCCCAGTACTTC.

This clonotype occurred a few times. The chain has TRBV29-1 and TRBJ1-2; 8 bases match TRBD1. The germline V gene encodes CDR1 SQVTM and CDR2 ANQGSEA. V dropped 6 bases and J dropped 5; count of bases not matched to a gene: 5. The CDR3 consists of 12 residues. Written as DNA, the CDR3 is TGCAGCGTCCAAGGGACAGGTTATGGCTACACCTTC. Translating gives CSVQGTGYGYTF.